The sequence of this TCR beta chain was determined in a study of blood T cell repertoires in COVID-19. As for the study in general: Sites in the United States, Italy and Spain provided acute and convalescent COVID-19 samples. In each case, the material was cDNA or gDNA derived from T cells, B-cell-depleted T cells, or PBMCs.

Note on this clone: Other DNA sequences in the same sample also yield this CDR3.

Patients of the Seattle cohort, enrolled during active infection, were followed longitudinally. In the original analysis: Reference gene primer amplification gave estimated nucleated cell counts. Only in-frame clones appear in the TCRdb table, and some are missing; sequencing was by immunoSEQ multiplex PCR. V, J and clone size derive from that table, while D and trimming were established from the DNA sequence. Found here are a few hundred thousand clones, 75% to 90% of them singletons; the top ten hold 13%. Germline V gives CDR1 SNHLY, CDR2 FYNNEI. Between the trimmed V and J ends, which lost 0 bases and 4 bases, there was a span of 9 bases. The CDR3 sequence is 14 residues long.

The sequenced material came from peripheral blood. The sequence came from a woman aged 70 to 79 with COVID-19, enrolled during active disease. The rearrangement joins TRBV2 to TRBJ1-2; D may be TRBD1 (5 bases). The CDR3 region has the DNA TGTGCCAGCAGTGAAGCGGGGGGAGGCTATGGCTACACCTTC. Encoded protein: CASSEAGGGYGYTF.